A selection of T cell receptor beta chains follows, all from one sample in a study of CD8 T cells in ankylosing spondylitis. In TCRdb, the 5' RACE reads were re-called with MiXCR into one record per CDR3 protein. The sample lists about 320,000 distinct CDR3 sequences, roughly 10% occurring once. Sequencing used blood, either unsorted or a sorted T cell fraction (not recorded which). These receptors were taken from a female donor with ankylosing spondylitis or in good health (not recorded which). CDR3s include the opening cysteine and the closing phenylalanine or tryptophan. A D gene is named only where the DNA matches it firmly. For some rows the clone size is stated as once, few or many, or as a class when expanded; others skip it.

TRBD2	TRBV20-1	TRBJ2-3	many	TGCAGTGCTAGAGGCCTTACTAGCGGGGTGACAGATACGCAGTATTTT	CSARGLTSGVTDTQYF
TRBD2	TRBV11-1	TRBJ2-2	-	TGTGCCAGCAGTTCAGGAGGGCTAGCGGTGCGCACCGGGGAGCTGTTTTTT	CASSSGGLAVRTGELFF
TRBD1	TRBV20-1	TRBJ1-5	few	TGCAGTGCTAGATTTGGGGACAGGAATCAGCCCCAGCATTTT	CSARFGDRNQPQHF
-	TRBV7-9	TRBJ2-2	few	TGTGCCAGCAGCTGGGGCTTGGCTCAAGACGGGGAGCTGTTTTTT	CASSWGLAQDGELFF
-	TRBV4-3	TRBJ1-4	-	TGCGCCAGCAGCCCCGTCCAGAGTAATGAAAAACTGTTTTTT	CASSPVQSNEKLFF
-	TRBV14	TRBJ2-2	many	TGTGCCAGCAGCCTAGGATCAGGGGGGACCGGGGAGCTGTTTTTT	CASSLGSGGTGELFF
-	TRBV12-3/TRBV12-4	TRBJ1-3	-	TGTGCCAGCAGTTTACAAGCGGGGGGTTTCTCTGGAAACACCATATATTTT	CASSLQAGGFSGNTIYF
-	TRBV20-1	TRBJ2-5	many	TGCAGTGCTAGCCCCCCTATAAACTATCAAGAGACCCAGTACTTC	CSASPPINYQETQYF
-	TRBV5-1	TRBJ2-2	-	TGCGCCAGCAGCTTTAACAGGGCCCCCGGGGAGCTGTTTTTT	CASSFNRAPGELFF
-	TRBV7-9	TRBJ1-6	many	TGTGCCAGCAGCGAAGACAGAAGGGGAATTTCACCCCTCCACTTT	CASSEDRRGISPLHF
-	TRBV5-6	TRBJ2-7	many	TGTGCCAGCAGCGTTTCAGAGTACGAGCAGTACTTC	CASSVSEYEQYF
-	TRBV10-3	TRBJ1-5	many	TGTGCCACTCGAGGAGATCAGCCCCAGCATTTT	CATRGDQPQHF
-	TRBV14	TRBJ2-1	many	TGTGCCAGCAGCCTGTCTGCTGGCGGTATCGATGAGCAGTTCTTC	CASSLSAGGIDEQFF
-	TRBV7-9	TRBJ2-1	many	TGTGCCAGCAGCTCAGGAACCTACAGAAACAATGAGCAGTTCTTC	CASSSGTYRNNEQFF
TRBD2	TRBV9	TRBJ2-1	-	TGTGCCAGCACCGGGGGGACTAGCTCCTACAATGAGCAGTTCTTC	CASTGGTSSYNEQFF
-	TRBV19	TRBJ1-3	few	TGTGCCAGCGCCACAGGATTCTCTGGAAACACCATATATTTT	CASATGFSGNTIYF
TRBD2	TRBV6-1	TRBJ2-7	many	TGTGCCAGCAGTCCCCCTTGGGCTAGCGGCAACGAGCAGTACTTC	CASSPPWASGNEQYF
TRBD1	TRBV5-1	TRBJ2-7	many	TGCGCCAGTTCGGCAAGGGGGCAAGTTCGCGAGCAGTACTTC	CASSARGQVREQYF
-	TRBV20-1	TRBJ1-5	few	TGCAGTGCTAGAGACTTTAAAGGGACGGCAACTAGTAATAGCAATCAGCCCCAGCATTTT	CSARDFKGTATSNSNQPQHF
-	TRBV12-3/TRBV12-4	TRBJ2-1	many	TGTGCCAGCAGTCCCCAGGGTCACTCATACAATGAGCAGTTCTTC	CASSPQGHSYNEQFF
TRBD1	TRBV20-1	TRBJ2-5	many	TGCAGTGCTAGTCCCTCCGAGGGGGCCCAAGAGACCCAGTACTTC	CSASPSEGAQETQYF
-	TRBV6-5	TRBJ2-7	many	TGTGCCAGCAGTTATATACGGGGGGCGAATAACGAGCAGTACTTC	CASSYIRGANNEQYF
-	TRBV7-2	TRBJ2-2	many	TGTGCCAGCAGCAAGGCAGGGGTCACCGGGGAGCTGTTTTTT	CASSKAGVTGELFF
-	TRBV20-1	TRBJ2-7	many	TGCAGTGCTTACATAGTGGAGCGGGTTAGCTCCTACGAGCAGTACTTC	CSAYIVERVSSYEQYF
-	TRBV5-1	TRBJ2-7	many	TGCGCCAGCAGACTGGACTGGGGGGTTGTCGAGCAGTACTTC	CASRLDWGVVEQYF
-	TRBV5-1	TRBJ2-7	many	TGCGCCAGCACGCACCACCGGGACCTTAATTCGGCCTCCTACGAGCAGTACTTC	CASTHHRDLNSASYEQYF
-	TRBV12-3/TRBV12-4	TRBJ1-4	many	TGTGCCAGCAGTTCCTCGGGGGAAAAACTGTTTTTT	CASSSSGEKLFF
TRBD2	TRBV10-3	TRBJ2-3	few	TGTGCCATCAGACCGGGACTAGCGGGGACAGATACGCAGTATTTT	CAIRPGLAGTDTQYF
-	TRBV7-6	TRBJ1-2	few	TGTGCCAGCAGCTTAGCGTCCACAGTATCTGGCTACACCTTC	CASSLASTVSGYTF
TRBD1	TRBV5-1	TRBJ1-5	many	TGCGCCAGCAGCCCTGACAGGGGGGATCAGCCCCAGCATTTT	CASSPDRGDQPQHF
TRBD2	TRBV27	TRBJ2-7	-	TGTGCCAGCAGACCAACTAGCGGGAGGGCCGAGCAGTACTTC	CASRPTSGRAEQYF
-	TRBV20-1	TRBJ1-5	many	TGCAGTGCTAGAGTGGCAGGGTCGGGTTCACATCAGCCCCAGCATTTT	CSARVAGSGSHQPQHF
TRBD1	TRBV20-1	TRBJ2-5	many	TGCAGTGCTAGAGGGTCAGGGACAGGGGAAGAGACCCAGTACTTC	CSARGSGTGEETQYF
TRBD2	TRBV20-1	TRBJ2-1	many	TGCAGTGCTAGTTATTCTTGGGACTACAACAATGAGCAGTTCTTC	CSASYSWDYNNEQFF
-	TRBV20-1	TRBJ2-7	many	TGCAGTGCTAATAGCGGCTACGAGCAGTACTTC	CSANSGYEQYF
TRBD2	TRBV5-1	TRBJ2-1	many	TGCGCCAGCACCCATAGCGGGAGGGTTTTTGAGCAGTTCTTC	CASTHSGRVFEQFF
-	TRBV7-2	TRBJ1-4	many	TGTGCCAGCAGCTTAACACCACAGGGCGCTAAACTGTTTTTT	CASSLTPQGAKLFF
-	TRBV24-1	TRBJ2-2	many	TGTGCCACCAGTGATGTCCCGAATACCGGGGAGCTGTTTTTT	CATSDVPNTGELFF
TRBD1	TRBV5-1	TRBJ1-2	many	TGCGCCAGCAGCTTTATGCGATATTTACAGGGGATAAGGAAACCAGCCGTCTATGGCTACACCTTC	CASSFMRYLQGIRKPAVYGYTF
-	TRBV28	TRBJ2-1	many	TGTGCCGTCCCTGGAGGCGGCTACAATGAGCAGTTCTTC	CAVPGGGYNEQFF